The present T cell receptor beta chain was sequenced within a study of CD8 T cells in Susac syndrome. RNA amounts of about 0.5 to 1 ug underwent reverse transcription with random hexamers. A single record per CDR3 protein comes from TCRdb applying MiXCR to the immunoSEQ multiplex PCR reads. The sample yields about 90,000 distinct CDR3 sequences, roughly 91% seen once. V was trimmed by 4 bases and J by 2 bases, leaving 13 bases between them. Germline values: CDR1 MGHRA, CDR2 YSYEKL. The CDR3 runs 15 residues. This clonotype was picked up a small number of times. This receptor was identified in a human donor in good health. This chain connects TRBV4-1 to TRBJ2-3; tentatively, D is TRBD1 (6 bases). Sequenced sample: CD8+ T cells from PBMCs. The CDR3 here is CASSPHRDITDTQYF. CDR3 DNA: TGCGCCAGCAGCCCCCACCGGGACATCACAGATACGCAGTATTTT.